The present TCR beta chain was sequenced within a study of T cell responses to AZD1222 COVID-19 vaccine. Sequenced by immunoSEQ multiplex PCR; TCRdb stores in-frame clones only, minus some. The sample consists of around 160,000 clones, 82% of them appearing once. This specimen was peripheral blood, taken on day 0 of MenACWY control vaccination. This clonotype was sampled from an adult in good health.

The CDR3 DNA follows: TGTGCCAGCAGCTTAGAACCCCTCAATGAGCAGTTCTTC. Amino acid sequence: CASSLEPLNEQFF. J is TRBJ2-1 and V is TRBV11-3; D gene uncertain. The CDR3 is made up of 13 amino acids. CDR1 and CDR2 from the germline V gene are SGHNT and YENEEA. V was cut by 0 bases and J by 6 bases, with 6 bases left in between.